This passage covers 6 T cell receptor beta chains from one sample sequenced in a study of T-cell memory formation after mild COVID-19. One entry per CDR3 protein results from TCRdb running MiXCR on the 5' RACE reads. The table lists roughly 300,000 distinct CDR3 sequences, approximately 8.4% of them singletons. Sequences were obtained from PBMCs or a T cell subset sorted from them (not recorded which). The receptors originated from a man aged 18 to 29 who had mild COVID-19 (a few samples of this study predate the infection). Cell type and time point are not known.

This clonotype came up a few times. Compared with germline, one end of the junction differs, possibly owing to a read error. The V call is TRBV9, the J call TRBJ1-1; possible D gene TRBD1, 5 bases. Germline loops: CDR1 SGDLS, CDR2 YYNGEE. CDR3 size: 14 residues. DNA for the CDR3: TGTGTCAGCAGCGTACGGGTTGGGGGCACTGAAGCTTTCTTT. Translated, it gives CVSSVRVGGTEAFF.

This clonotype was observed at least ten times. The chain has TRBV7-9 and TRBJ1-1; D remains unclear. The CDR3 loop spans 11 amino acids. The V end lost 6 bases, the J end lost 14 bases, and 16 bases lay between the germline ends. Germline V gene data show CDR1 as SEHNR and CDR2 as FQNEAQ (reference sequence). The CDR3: CASRLIREMFF. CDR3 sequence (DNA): TGTGCCAGCAGACTTATAAGAGAGATGTTCTTT.

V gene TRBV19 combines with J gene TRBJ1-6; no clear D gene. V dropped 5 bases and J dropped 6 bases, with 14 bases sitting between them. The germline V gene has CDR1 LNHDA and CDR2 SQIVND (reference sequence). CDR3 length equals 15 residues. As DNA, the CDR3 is TGTGCCAGTAGTTATGGCGCGGTGGTTAATTCACCCCTCCACTTT. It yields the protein CASSYGAVVNSPLHF.

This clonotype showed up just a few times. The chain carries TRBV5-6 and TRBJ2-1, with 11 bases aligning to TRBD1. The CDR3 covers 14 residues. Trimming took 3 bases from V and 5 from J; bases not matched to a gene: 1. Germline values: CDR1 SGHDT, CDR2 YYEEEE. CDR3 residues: CASSSDRGHNEQFF. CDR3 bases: TGTGCCAGCAGCTCGGACAGGGGGCACAATGAGCAGTTCTTC.

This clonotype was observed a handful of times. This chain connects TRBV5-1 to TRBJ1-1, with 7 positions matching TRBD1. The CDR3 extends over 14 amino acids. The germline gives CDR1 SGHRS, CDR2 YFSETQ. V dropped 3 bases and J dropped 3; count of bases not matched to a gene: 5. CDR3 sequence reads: CASSSGTGDTEAFF. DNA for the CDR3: TGCGCCAGCAGCTCAGGTACAGGGGACACTGAAGCTTTCTTT.

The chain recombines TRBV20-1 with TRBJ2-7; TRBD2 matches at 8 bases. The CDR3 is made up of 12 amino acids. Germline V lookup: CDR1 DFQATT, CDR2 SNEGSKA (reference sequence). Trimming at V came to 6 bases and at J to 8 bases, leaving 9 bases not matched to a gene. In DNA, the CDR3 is TGCAGTGCGACGGGGGGGCAGGATCAGCAGTACGTC. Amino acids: CSATGGQDQQYV.